This T cell receptor beta chain is from a study of blood T cell repertoires in COVID-19. The wider study: Sample material is recorded as cDNA or gDNA derived from T cells, B-cell-depleted T cells, or PBMCs.

Clones were sequenced by immunoSEQ multiplex PCR, and TCRdb holds only the in-frame ones, with some missing. The sample contains 250,000 to 300,000 clones, around 89% of which appear only once. The sequence came from a woman aged 35 to 49 who had recovered from COVID-19. Specimen: peripheral blood.

For the CDR3, the DNA is TGTGCCAGCCGGTTGGCGGGCTCCCTATCCTACGAGCAGTACTTC. Translating it yields CASRLAGSLSYEQYF. V is TRBV2 and J is TRBJ2-7, with D perhaps TRBD2 (5 bases). The V gene lost 8 bases and the J gene lost 1 base, with 18 bases spanning the gap. Germline CDR1 SNHLY, CDR2 FYNNEI. The CDR3 length is 15 residues.